This TCR beta chain emerged from a study of blood T cell repertoires in COVID-19. Overall study context: Sample material is recorded as cDNA or gDNA derived from T cells, B-cell-depleted T cells, or PBMCs.

The CDR3 loop spans 15 amino acids. Germline CDR1 and CDR2: LNHDA and SQIVND (reference sequence). V dropped 5 bases and J dropped 2; count of bases not matched to a gene: 3. Authors' data handling: The authors estimated nucleated cell counts from reference gene primer amplification. Libraries were prepared by immunoSEQ multiplex PCR; TCRdb keeps only in-frame clonotypes and omits some of them. V, J and clone size were drawn from that table, and D and trimming were deduced from the DNA. The repertoire holds 200,000 to 250,000 clones, 84% seen once, with around a sixth in the top ten. This receptor was identified in a woman aged 80 or older with active or convalescent COVID-19. The rearrangement links TRBV19 to TRBJ2-3; 11 nucleotides line up with TRBD2. Input material: peripheral blood. The chain's CDR3 is CASSLAGGNTDTQYF. DNA of the CDR3: TGTGCCAGTAGTCTAGCGGGGGGCAACACAGATACGCAGTATTTT.